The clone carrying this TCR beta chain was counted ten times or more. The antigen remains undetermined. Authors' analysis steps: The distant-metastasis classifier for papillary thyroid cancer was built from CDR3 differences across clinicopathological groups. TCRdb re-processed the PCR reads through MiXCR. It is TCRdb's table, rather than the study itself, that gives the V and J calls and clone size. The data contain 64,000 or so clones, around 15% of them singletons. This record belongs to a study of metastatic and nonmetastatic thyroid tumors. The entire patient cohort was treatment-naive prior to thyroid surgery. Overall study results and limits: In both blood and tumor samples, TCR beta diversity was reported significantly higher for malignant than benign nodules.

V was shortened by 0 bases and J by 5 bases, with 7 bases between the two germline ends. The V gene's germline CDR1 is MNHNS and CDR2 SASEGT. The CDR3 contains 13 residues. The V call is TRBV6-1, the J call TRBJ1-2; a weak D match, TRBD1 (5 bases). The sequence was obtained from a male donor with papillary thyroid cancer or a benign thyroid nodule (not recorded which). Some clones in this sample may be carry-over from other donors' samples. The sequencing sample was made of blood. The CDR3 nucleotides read TGTGCCAGCAGTGAAGCTAGGGGTTATGGCTACACCTTC. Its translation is CASSEARGYGYTF.